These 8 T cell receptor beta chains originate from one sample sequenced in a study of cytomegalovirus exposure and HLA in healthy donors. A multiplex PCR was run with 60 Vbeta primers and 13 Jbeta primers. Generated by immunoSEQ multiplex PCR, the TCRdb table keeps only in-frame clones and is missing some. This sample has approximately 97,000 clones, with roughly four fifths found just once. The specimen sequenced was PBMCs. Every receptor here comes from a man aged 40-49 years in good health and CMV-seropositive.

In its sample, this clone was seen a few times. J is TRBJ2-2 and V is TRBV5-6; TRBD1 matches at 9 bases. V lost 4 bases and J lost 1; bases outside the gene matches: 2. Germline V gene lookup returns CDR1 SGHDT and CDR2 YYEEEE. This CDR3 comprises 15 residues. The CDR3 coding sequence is TGTGCCAGCAGCCCGACAGGGGGGAACACCGGGGAGCTGTTTTTT. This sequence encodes CASSPTGGNTGELFF.

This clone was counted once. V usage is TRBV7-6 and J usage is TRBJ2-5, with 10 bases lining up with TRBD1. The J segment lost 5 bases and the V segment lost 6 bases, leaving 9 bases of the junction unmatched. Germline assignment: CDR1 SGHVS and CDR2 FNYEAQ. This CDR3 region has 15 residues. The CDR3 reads CASRIGTGVLETQYF. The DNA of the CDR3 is TGTGCCAGCAGGATCGGGACAGGGGTATTGGAGACCCAGTACTTC.

The CDR3 region is CASSIQIPGVGETQYF. The DNA for the CDR3 is TGTGCCAGTAGTATCCAAATACCAGGGGTAGGAGAGACCCAGTACTTC. J is TRBJ2-5 and V is TRBV19; tentatively, D is TRBD1 (6 bases). Trimming took off 3 bases at V and 4 bases at J, with 18 bases between the two ends. This CDR3 is built from 16 residues. Germline CDR1 reads LNHDA; CDR2 reads SQIVND (reference sequence).

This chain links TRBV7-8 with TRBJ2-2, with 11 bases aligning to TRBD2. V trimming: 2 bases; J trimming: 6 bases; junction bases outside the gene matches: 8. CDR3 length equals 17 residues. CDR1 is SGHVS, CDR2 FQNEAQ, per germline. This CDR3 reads CASSLTFSGRAPGELFF. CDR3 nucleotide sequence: TGTGCCAGCAGCTTAACGTTTAGCGGGAGGGCCCCCGGGGAGCTGTTTTTT. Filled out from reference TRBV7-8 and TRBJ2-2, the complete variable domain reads GAGVSQSPRYKVAKRGQDVALRCDPISGHVSLFWYQQALGQGPEFLTYFQNEAQLDKSGLPSDRFFAERPEGSVSTLKIQRTQQEDSAVYLCASSLTFSGRAPGELFFGEGSRLTVL.

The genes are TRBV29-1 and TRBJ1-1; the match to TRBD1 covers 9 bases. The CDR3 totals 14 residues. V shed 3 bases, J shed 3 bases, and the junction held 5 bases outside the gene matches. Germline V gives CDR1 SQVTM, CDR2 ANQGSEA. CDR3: CSVDDRGGDTEAFF. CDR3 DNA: TGCAGCGTTGACGACAGGGGGGGGGACACTGAAGCTTTCTTT.

The CDR3 DNA follows: TGTGCCAGTAGTCGGACAGGGGGGGTCGTGCAGTACTTC. This gives the protein CASSRTGGVVQYF. The chain employs TRBV19 and TRBJ2-7, with TRBD1 matching over 10 bases. There are 13 residues in the CDR3. The V gene end was trimmed by 5 bases and the J gene end by 9 bases; junction bases not matched to a gene: 7. The germline CDR1 and CDR2 sequences are LNHDA and SQIVND (reference sequence).

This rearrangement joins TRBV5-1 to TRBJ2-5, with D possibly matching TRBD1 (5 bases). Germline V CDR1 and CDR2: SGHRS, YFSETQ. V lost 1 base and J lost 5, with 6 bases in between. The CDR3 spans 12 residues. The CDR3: CASSLKGETQYF. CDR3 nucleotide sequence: TGCGCCAGCAGCTTGAAGGGGGAGACCCAGTACTTC.

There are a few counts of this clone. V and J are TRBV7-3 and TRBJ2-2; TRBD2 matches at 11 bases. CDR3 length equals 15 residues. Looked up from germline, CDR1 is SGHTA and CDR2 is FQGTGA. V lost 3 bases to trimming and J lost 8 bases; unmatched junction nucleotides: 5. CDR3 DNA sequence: TGTGCCAGCAGCTTTAGCGGGGGGGCCCCTGGGGAGCTGTTTTTT. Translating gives CASSFSGGAPGELFF.